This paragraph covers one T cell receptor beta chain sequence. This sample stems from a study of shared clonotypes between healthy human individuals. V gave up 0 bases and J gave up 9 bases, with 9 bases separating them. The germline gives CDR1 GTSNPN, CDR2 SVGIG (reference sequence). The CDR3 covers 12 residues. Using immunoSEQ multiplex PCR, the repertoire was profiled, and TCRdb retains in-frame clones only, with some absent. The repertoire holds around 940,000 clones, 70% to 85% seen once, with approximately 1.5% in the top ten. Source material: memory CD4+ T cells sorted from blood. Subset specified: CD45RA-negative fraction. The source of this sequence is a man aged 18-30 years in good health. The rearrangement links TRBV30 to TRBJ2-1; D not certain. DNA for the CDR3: TGTGCCTGGAGTGTCACCCGGAGTGAGCAGTTCTTC. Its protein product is CAWSVTRSEQFF.